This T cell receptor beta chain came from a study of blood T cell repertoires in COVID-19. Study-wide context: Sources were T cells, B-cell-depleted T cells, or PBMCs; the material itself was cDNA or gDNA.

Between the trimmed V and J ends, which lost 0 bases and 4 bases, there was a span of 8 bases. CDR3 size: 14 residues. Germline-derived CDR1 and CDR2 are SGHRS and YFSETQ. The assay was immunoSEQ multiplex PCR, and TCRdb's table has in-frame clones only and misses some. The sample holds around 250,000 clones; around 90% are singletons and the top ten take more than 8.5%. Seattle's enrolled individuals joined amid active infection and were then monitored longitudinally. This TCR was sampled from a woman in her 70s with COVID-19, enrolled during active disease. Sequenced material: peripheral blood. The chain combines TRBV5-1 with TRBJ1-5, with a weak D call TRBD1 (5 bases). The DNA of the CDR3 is TGCGCCAGCAGCTTGGAGGCAGGGAATCAGCCCCAGCATTTT. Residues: CASSLEAGNQPQHF. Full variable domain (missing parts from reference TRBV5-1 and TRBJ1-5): KAGVTQTPRYLIKTRGQQVTLSCSPISGHRSVSWYQQTPGQGLQFLFEYFSETQRNKGNFPGRFSGRQFSNSRSEMNVSTLELGDSALYLCASSLEAGNQPQHFGDGTRLSIL.